Below are 4 T cell receptor beta chains sequenced from a single sample in a study of early T cells in non-severe SARS-CoV-2 infection. MiXCR, run by TCRdb on the 5' RACE reads, gives a single entry per CDR3 protein. The table has about 27,000 distinct CDR3 sequences, about 4% seen once. Sequenced material: whole blood. The receptors were sampled from an adult who was a healthcare worker with PCR-confirmed SARS-CoV-2 infection or an uninfected control (not recorded which).

This clonotype has a count of ten or more. The chain has TRBV20-1 and TRBJ2-1; TRBD2 aligns across 9 bases. The CDR3 consists of 13 residues. Germline CDR1 and CDR2: DFQATT and SNEGSKA (reference sequence). Trimming removed 5 bases from V and 7 bases from J; junction bases left unmatched: 6. CDR3 in amino acids: CSAFWTSANEQFF. CDR3 nucleotide sequence: TGCAGTGCTTTTTGGACTAGCGCGAATGAGCAGTTCTTC.

A remark on this clonotype: A single base separates this from a much larger clone, so it may be a read error. This chain connects TRBV28 to TRBJ2-7; D not certain. This CDR3 is 13 amino acids long. CDR1 and CDR2 from the germline V gene are MDHEN and SYDVKM. V was cut by 2 bases and J by 2 bases, with 7 bases left in between. CDR3 region: CASSLRATYEQYF. The CDR3 coding sequence is TGTGCCAGCAGTTTAAGGGCAACCTACGAGCAGTACTTC.

The genes are TRBV11-2 and TRBJ2-2; 11 bases are a match to TRBD2. The CDR3 covers 16 residues. The J segment lost 0 bases and the V segment lost 8 bases, leaving 5 bases of the junction unmatched. Germline CDR1 SGHAT, CDR2 FQNNGV. The CDR3: CASPRLAGTNTGELFF. The DNA for the CDR3 is TGTGCCAGCCCCCGACTAGCGGGGACGAACACCGGGGAGCTGTTTTTT.

This clonotype was recorded many times. The CDR3 DNA sequence: TGTGCCAGCAGCTTAATAGCGGTCCAAGAGACCCAGTACTTC. Translation: CASSLIAVQETQYF. This chain connects TRBV7-9 to TRBJ2-5, with D possibly TRBD2 on 6 matching bases. Germline V gene sequence: CDR1 SEHNR, CDR2 FQNEAQ (reference sequence). This CDR3 has 14 residues. V was shortened by 2 bases and J by 1 base, with 8 bases between the two germline ends.